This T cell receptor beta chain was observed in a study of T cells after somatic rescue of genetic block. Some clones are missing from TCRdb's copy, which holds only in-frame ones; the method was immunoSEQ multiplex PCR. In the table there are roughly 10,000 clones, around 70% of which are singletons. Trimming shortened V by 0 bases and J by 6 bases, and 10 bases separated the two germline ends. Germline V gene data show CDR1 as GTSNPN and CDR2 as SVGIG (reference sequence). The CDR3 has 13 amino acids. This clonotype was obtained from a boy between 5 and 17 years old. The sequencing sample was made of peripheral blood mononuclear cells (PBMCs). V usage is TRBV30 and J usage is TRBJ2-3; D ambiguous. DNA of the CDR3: TGTGCCTGGAGTGTACTCGGTCGGGATACGCAGTATTTT. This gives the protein CAWSVLGRDTQYF.